The following is a T cell receptor beta chain sequence with its context. The target antigen is unknown. The sample originates from a study of post-analysis software for immune sequencing data. Study at large: The study covered relapsing-remitting, secondary progressive and progressive-relapsing courses of multiple sclerosis.

Unique molecular identifiers featured in each of the TCR beta cDNA libraries. cDNA molecules numbering around 450,000 came from approximately 0.91 to 9.4 million T cells. A single record per CDR3 protein comes from TCRdb applying MiXCR to the PCR reads. The sample carries hundreds of thousands of distinct CDR3 sequences, approximately 59% recorded once. Germline V lookup: CDR1 SGHNT, CDR2 YENEEA. The CDR3 consists of 15 residues. V lost 0 bases and J 6 bases, leaving 12 bases between the germline ends. Overall study results and limits: Normalized Chao1 diversity in multiple sclerosis patients fell significantly below that of controls. Patients showed TRBV5-6, TRBV5-1 and TRBV20-1 among roughly five TRBV segments more frequent than in controls.

This clonotype was obtained from a girl aged 2 to 9 with multiple sclerosis. The chain uses TRBV11-3 and TRBJ2-1; the D gene is possibly TRBD1 (5 bases). The specimen sequenced was blood. The CDR3 bases are TGTGCCAGCAGCTTAGATCGTAGGGGCTCCAATGAGCAGTTCTTC. As protein: CASSLDRRGSNEQFF.